Each of the 28 T cell receptor beta chains below was sequenced from the same sample in a study of blood T cells in healthy people across ages. It was with a sample-barcoded 5' primer and a J-beta primer mix that a second PCR of about 6 to 12 cycles was run. Each CDR3 protein is one row after TCRdb ran MiXCR on the 5' RACE reads. This sample has approximately 770,000 distinct CDR3 sequences, with roughly 60% found just once. The sample comprised blood. Receptors were obtained from a young man in good health.

This clonotype was counted once. V gene TRBV6-6 combines with J gene TRBJ2-5; 9 bases fit TRBD1. CDR1 is MNHNY and CDR2 is SVGAGI in the germline V gene (reference sequence). V lost 8 bases, J lost 3 bases, and 16 bases stayed unmatched. This CDR3 spans 17 amino acids. CDR3 sequence: CASARQGVSSRKETQYF. DNA for the CDR3: TGTGCCAGCGCCAGACAGGGGGTTTCCTCCAGAAAAGAGACCCAGTACTTC.

This clonotype was seen a handful of times. The chain combines TRBV7-9 with TRBJ2-3, with TRBD2 identical over 12 bases. The CDR3 sequence is 18 residues long. Trimming at V came to 0 bases and at J to 3 bases, leaving 7 bases not matched to a gene. Germline assignment: CDR1 SEHNR and CDR2 FQNEAQ (reference sequence). Here the CDR3 reads CASSLAPGLAGATDTQYF. The CDR3, as DNA: TGTGCCAGCAGCTTAGCCCCGGGACTAGCGGGTGCTACAGATACGCAGTATTTT.

This clonotype was picked up a small number of times. The rearrangement joins TRBV7-2 to TRBJ2-7; possibly TRBD1 for D (6 bases). The CDR3 has 14 residues. Trimming pared 5 bases from V and 3 bases from J, leaving 14 bases between. The germline V gene has CDR1 SGHTA and CDR2 FQGNSA. The CDR3 sequence is CASSLQGSNYEQYF. The CDR3 bases are TGTGCCAGCAGCCTGCAGGGGTCGAACTACGAGCAGTACTTC.

The chain carries TRBV28 and TRBJ2-3; D remains unclear. CDR3 length: 13 amino acids. CDR1 is MDHEN, CDR2 SYDVKM, per germline. The ends were cut back, 7 bases at V and 14 bases at J, with 22 bases in the middle. The CDR3 DNA follows: TGTGCCAGCACCCCCTATTCGCTAGAGTCTGTGTATTTT. It yields the protein CASTPYSLESVYF.

This clonotype was seen only a few times. The chain joins TRBV20-1 to TRBJ2-5, with D possibly TRBD2 on 6 matching bases. The end of the DNA fits TRBJ2-7 better, so the J call may be wrong. The length of the CDR3 is 15 residues. CDR1 is DFQATT and CDR2 is SNEGSKA in the germline V gene (reference sequence). CDR3 sequence: CSARSARGPGYEQYF. The CDR3 DNA follows: TGCAGTGCTAGATCGGCGCGGGGTCCGGGGTACGAGCAGTACTTC.

The rearrangement uses TRBV7-6 and TRBJ2-1, with 7 bases that match TRBD2. V was pared by 4 bases and J by 6 bases, with 15 bases of the junction left unmatched. The CDR3 covers 17 residues. CDR1 is SGHVS and CDR2 is FNYEAQ in the germline V gene. CDR3 nucleotides: TGTGCCAGCAGCTCTTTGACGGGGCTAGCGGCCCTCAATGAGCAGTTCTTC. Amino acids: CASSSLTGLAALNEQFF.

This clonotype was detected only a few times. The gene calls are TRBV7-9 and TRBJ2-2; D gene unclear. Germline V gene data show CDR1 as SEHNR and CDR2 as FQNEAQ (reference sequence). The CDR3 contains 17 residues. Trimming pared 4 bases from V and 4 bases from J, leaving 19 bases between. The CDR3 DNA is TGTGCCAGCAGCTCCCAGCTCTCGGGTCCGGGCACCGGGGAGCTGTTTTTT. It is translated as CASSSQLSGPGTGELFF.

This clonotype has more than one count but fewer than ten. This CDR3 reads CASSQDGGTSAYEQYF. The CDR3 coding sequence is TGCGCCAGCAGCCAAGATGGGGGGACTAGCGCATACGAGCAGTACTTC. The chain joins TRBV4-3 to TRBJ2-7, with 10 bases lining up with TRBD2. Germline V gene sequence: CDR1 LGHNA, CDR2 YSLEER. V was pared by 0 bases and J by 4 bases, with 6 bases of the junction left unmatched. This CDR3 region has 16 residues.

This chain connects TRBV7-9 to TRBJ2-7; the D is unclear. CDR1 and CDR2 from the germline V gene are SEHNR and FQNEAQ (reference sequence). V gave up 3 bases and J gave up 0 bases, with 12 bases separating them. This CDR3 spans 15 amino acids. The CDR3 here is CASSFGRSSSYEQYF. The CDR3, as DNA: TGTGCCAGCAGCTTCGGACGGAGTAGCTCCTACGAGCAGTACTTC.

This clonotype was counted between two and nine times. V and J are TRBV2 and TRBJ1-6; 7 bases are shared with TRBD1. Germline CDR1 SNHLY, CDR2 FYNNEI. The CDR3 length is 14 residues. V lost 8 bases and J lost 9; bases outside the gene matches: 10. CDR3 sequence reads: CASSRGGLISPLHF. The CDR3 coding sequence is TGTGCCAGCTCGAGAGGGGGCCTAATTTCACCCCTCCACTTT.

The chain uses TRBV12-3 or TRBV12-4 and TRBJ2-3, with D possibly being TRBD1 or TRBD2 (5 bases each). The CDR3 loop spans 16 amino acids. Trimming pared 7 bases from V and 4 bases from J, leaving 21 bases between. The CDR3 loop is CASTRTTTFSADTQYF. Written as DNA, the CDR3 is TGTGCCAGCACCAGGACAACCACATTTAGCGCAGATACGCAGTATTTT.

The chain employs TRBV6-5 and TRBJ2-1; D is perhaps TRBD2 (5 bases). The germline V gene has CDR1 MNHEY and CDR2 SVGAGI. The V end lost 9 bases, the J end lost 9 bases, and 15 bases lay between the germline ends. The CDR3 spans 12 residues. The CDR3 DNA reads TGTGCCAGTTCAGCGGAGACCCGTGAGCAGTTCTTC. It yields the protein CASSAETREQFF.

The sample holds one count of this clonotype. This chain joins TRBV3-1 and TRBJ2-1; D remains unclear. The germline CDR1 and CDR2 sequences are LGHDT and YNNKEL (reference sequence). V was trimmed by 2 bases and J by 6 bases, leaving 8 bases between them. The CDR3 spans 13 residues. This CDR3 reads CASSQTWGNEQFF. In DNA, the CDR3 is TGTGCCAGCAGCCAAACCTGGGGCAATGAGCAGTTCTTC.

This CDR3 is CASSLSQGGQETQYF. The CDR3 nucleotides read TGTGCCAGCAGCTTATCCCAGGGAGGTCAAGAGACCCAGTACTTC. The chain employs TRBV7-2 and TRBJ2-5; weak D call: TRBD2 (6 bases). The CDR3 is 15 residues long. Trimming pared 2 bases from V and 2 bases from J, leaving 12 bases between. Germline V gene lookup returns CDR1 SGHTA and CDR2 FQGNSA.

This clonotype showed up just a few times. The chain links TRBV29-1 to TRBJ2-1; tentative D call: TRBD1 (7 bases). The germline CDR1 and CDR2 sequences are SQVTM and ANQGSEA. The CDR3 covers 14 residues. V shed 6 bases and J shed 10 bases, with 22 bases lying between them. CDR3 residues: CSVAGGTPDREQFF. Written as DNA, the CDR3 is TGCAGCGTGGCAGGGGGGACTCCCGACAGGGAGCAGTTCTTC.

This clonotype was detected a few times. CDR3 amino acids: CASREGRAYEQYF. The CDR3 region has the DNA TGTGCCAGCCGAGAGGGGAGAGCCTACGAGCAGTACTTC. The V call is TRBV12-3 or TRBV12-4, the J call TRBJ2-4, with D possibly called TRBD1 or TRBD2 (5 bases each). The closer fit of TRBJ2-7 to the DNA end suggests the J call may be wrong. This CDR3 region has 13 residues.

The chain links TRBV5-5 to TRBJ2-7, with 12 bases matching TRBD2. The ends lost 5 bases at V and 0 bases at J; junction bases unmatched: 3. There are 15 residues in the CDR3. Germline V gene data show CDR1 as SGHKS and CDR2 as YYEKEE (reference sequence). The CDR3 spells CASRVTSGSSYEQYF. The CDR3 DNA sequence: TGTGCCAGCAGGGTGACTAGCGGGAGCTCCTACGAGCAGTACTTC.

The J gene is TRBJ2-4, the V gene TRBV20-1; 14 nucleotides match TRBD2. The assigned J gene may be wrong: the sequence end matches TRBJ2-7 better. Looked up from germline, CDR1 is DFQATT and CDR2 is SNEGSKA (reference sequence). The length of the CDR3 is 14 residues. CDR3 loop: CSALRTSGRYEQYF. The DNA of the CDR3 is TGCAGTGCTCTTCGGACTAGCGGGAGGTACGAGCAGTACTTC.

The chain joins TRBV7-2 to TRBJ1-1, with D possibly being TRBD1 (5 bases). This CDR3 has 15 residues. V lost 5 bases to trimming and J lost 1 base, with 14 bases between them. In germline, CDR1 is SGHTA, CDR2 FQGNSA. CDR3 sequence: CASSLTTARNTEAFF. The CDR3 DNA reads as TGTGCCAGCAGCCTAACGACAGCCCGGAACACTGAAGCTTTCTTT.

The gene calls are TRBV11-1 and TRBJ1-1; D remains ambiguous. CDR1 and CDR2 from the germline V gene are SGHAT and FQDESV (reference sequence). V was cut by 0 bases and J by 6 bases, with 8 bases left in between. There are 13 residues in the CDR3. The CDR3 DNA follows: TGTGCCAGCAGCTTAGCGGAGGGCGCTGAAGCTTTCTTT. Translated, it gives CASSLAEGAEAFF.

Many counts were recorded for this clonotype. This sequence joins TRBV20-1 and TRBJ1-1, with 9 bases identical to TRBD1. The CDR3 runs 13 residues. From germline, CDR1 is DFQATT and CDR2 SNEGSKA (reference sequence). J lost 1 base, V lost 4 bases, and 1 base had no gene match. The chain's CDR3 is CSANRGPNTEAFF. As DNA, the CDR3 is TGCAGTGCTAACAGGGGGCCGAACACTGAAGCTTTCTTT.

CDR3 region: CASGSGGRTQYF. In DNA, the CDR3 is TGTGCCAGCGGGTCAGGGGGACGGACGCAGTATTTT. The V gene is TRBV6-2 or TRBV6-3, the J gene TRBJ2-3; 7 positions agree with TRBD1. The length of the CDR3 is 12 residues. J was trimmed by 9 bases and V by 8 bases; bases with no gene match: 8. Germline V gene sequence: CDR1 MNHEY, CDR2 SVGEGT.

The chain couples TRBV6-5 to TRBJ1-4; 8 bases align to TRBD1. This CDR3 region has 14 residues. V gave up 7 bases and J gave up 3 bases; unmatched junction bases: 4. From germline, CDR1 is MNHEY and CDR2 SVGAGI. CDR3 loop: CASKGTGPNEKLFF. The CDR3 DNA reads TGTGCCAGCAAGGGGACAGGCCCTAATGAAAAACTGTTTTTT.

This clonotype has only a few counts. The V and J genes are TRBV3-1 and TRBJ2-7, with a weak D call TRBD2 (5 bases). Germline CDR1 LGHDT, CDR2 YNNKEL (reference sequence). The CDR3 contains 15 residues. The V gene lost 0 bases and the J gene lost 2 bases, with 11 bases spanning the gap. CDR3 residues: CASSQDGTGTYEQYF. In DNA form, the CDR3 reads TGTGCCAGCAGCCAAGATGGAACGGGGACCTACGAGCAGTACTTC.

The chain recombines TRBV21-1 with TRBJ1-5; the table's TRBD1 call for D was not verified on the DNA. TRBV21-1 is a listed pseudogene. The CDR3 sequence is 16 residues long. The CDR3 sequence is CASSKGGRDSNQPQHF. Here the CDR3 DNA reads TGTGCCAGCAGCAAAGGAGGTAGGGACAGCAATCAGCCCCAGCATTTT.

J is TRBJ2-7 and V is TRBV20-1; D gene ambiguous. The V gene's germline CDR1 is DFQATT and CDR2 SNEGSKA (reference sequence). V was trimmed by 6 bases and J by 0 bases, leaving 12 bases between them. This CDR3 spans 13 amino acids. The DNA of the CDR3 is TGCAGTGCCCCGACCGACGGCTCCTACGAGCAGTACTTC. This encodes CSAPTDGSYEQYF.

The CDR3 nucleotides read TGTGCCAGCAGCTTAGCGGGGCGCAGGGAGACCCAGTACTTC. Amino acids: CASSLAGRRETQYF. The J gene is TRBJ2-7, the V gene TRBV7-2, with D maybe TRBD1 (5 bases). Gene TRBJ2-5 matches the end of the DNA better, so the J call may be wrong. Germline CDR1 SGHTA, CDR2 FQGNSA. The CDR3 totals 14 residues.

This chain uses TRBV21-1 with TRBJ2-5. The J call may be incorrect, as the DNA end agrees better with TRBJ2-7. TRBV21-1 is described as a pseudogene. This CDR3 region has 10 residues. The CDR3 here is CATEVHEQYF. The CDR3 DNA reads as TGTGCCACCGAGGTACACGAGCAGTACTTC.